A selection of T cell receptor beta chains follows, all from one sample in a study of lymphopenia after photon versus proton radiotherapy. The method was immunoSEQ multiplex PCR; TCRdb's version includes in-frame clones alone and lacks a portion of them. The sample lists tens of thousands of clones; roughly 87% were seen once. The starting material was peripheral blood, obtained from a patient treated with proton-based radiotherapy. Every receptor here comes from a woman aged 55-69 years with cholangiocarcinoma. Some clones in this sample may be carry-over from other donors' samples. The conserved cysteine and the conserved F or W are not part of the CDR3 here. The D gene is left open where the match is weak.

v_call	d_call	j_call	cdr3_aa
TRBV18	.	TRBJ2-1	ASSPQVQRANEQF
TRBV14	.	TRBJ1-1	ASSQVWPPGGWTEAF
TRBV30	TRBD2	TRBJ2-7	AWSGGTSYEQY
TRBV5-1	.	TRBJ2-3	ASSTRTKADTQY
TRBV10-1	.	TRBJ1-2	ASSDSANYGYT
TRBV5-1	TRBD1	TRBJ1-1	ASSLGQGGTEAF
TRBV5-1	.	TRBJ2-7	ASSEGPSGEQY
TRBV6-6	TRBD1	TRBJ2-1	ASSYSRGRRNEQF
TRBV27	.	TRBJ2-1	ASTTGWGEQF
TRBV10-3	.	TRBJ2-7	AIGMTASYEQY
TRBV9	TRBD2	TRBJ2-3	ASSALGRVGGTDTQY
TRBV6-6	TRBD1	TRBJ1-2	ASSPTGADYGYT
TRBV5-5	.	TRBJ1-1	ASSPYSTGKGPEAF
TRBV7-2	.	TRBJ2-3	ASSSTGSTDTQY
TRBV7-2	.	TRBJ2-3	ASSNPGRLDTQY
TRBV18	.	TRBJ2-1	ASSLGVNNEQF
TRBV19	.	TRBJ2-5	ASSNSRTLLREETQY
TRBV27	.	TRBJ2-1	ASRGLRPGNEQF
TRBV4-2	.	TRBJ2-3	ASSRTGTSALTDTQY
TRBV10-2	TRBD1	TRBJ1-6	ASRPLRGSSPLH
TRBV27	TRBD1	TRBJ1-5	ASFFRETGQGLRQPQH
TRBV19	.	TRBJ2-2	ASTTSLAYTGELF
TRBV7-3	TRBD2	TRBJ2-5	ASSAGGAGVKETQY
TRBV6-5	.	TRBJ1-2	ASSPLQTHGYT
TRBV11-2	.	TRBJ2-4	ASSLVNRVGNIQY
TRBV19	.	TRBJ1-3	ATGFRSSGNTIY
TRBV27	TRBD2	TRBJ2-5	ASSPLAGRETQY
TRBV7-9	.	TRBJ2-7	ASSPRNRDSYEQY
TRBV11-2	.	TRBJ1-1	ASSLVGGSTEAF
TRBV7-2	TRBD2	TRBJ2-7	ASSWGGGGNYEQY